A single sample is the source of the 26 T cell receptor beta chains below, sequenced in a study of technical replicates of blood from several donors. The data were produced by immunoSEQ multiplex PCR, yet TCRdb's version contains in-frame clones alone and is incomplete. The sample has just over 75,000 clones, more than 85% seen once; the top ten hold about 0.37%. Sequencing was carried out using T cells isolated from PBMCs. The receptors were sampled from a human donor in good health.

The chain joins TRBV18 to TRBJ2-1; TRBD2 agrees at 11 bases. V lost 3 bases, J lost 6 bases, and 13 bases stayed unmatched. CDR1 and CDR2 (germline): KGHSH, LQKENI. The CDR3 covers 18 residues. The CDR3 spells CASSPTSGSEAGSNEQFF. As DNA, the CDR3 is TGTGCCAGCTCACCCACTAGCGGGAGTGAGGCGGGTTCCAATGAGCAGTTCTTC.

In this sample, this clone turned up once. The chain couples TRBV7-9 to TRBJ1-1; no definite D call. With 4 bases removed from V and 3 bases from J, the gap between germline ends came to 15 bases. Germline V gives CDR1 SEHNR, CDR2 FQNEAQ (reference sequence). The CDR3 runs to 15 residues. CDR3 in DNA: TGTGCCAGCAGCTCGTTAGGTGGTCGGGACACTGAAGCTTTCTTT. Translation gives CASSSLGGRDTEAFF.

This chain connects TRBV19 to TRBJ2-2; 13 bases line up with TRBD2. Germline values: CDR1 LNHDA, CDR2 SQIVND (reference sequence). The V and J ends lost 10 bases and 1 base, in that order; junction bases with no gene match: 6. The CDR3 length is 16 residues. The chain's CDR3 is CATPTSGGLNTGELFF. The CDR3 nucleotides are TGTGCCACCCCGACTAGCGGGGGGCTGAACACCGGGGAGCTGTTTTTT.

V is TRBV2 and J is TRBJ1-1; D is ambiguous. The CDR3 runs 17 residues. The V gene lost 1 base and the J gene lost 5 bases, with 20 bases spanning the gap. Germline CDR1 is SNHLY and CDR2 is FYNNEI. The DNA of the CDR3 is TGTGCCAGCAGTGAAGGCGGTGTGGGGAGTTATTGGACTGAAGCTTTCTTT. Amino acid sequence: CASSEGGVGSYWTEAFF.

The V and J genes are TRBV5-1 and TRBJ2-7; D possibly corresponds to TRBD2 (6 bases). This CDR3 has 14 amino acids. Germline V gene sequence: CDR1 SGHRS, CDR2 YFSETQ. Deletions cut 0 bases from V and 0 bases from J, with 7 bases between. The CDR3 here is CASSLVGGSYEQYF. CDR3 coding DNA: TGCGCCAGCAGCTTGGTGGGGGGCTCCTACGAGCAGTACTTC.

CDR3 sequence reads: CASTPRGGASGDEQYF. In nucleotides, the CDR3 is TGCGCCAGCACTCCCCGGGGGGGCGCGTCCGGGGACGAGCAGTACTTC. The chain recombines TRBV5-1 with TRBJ2-7; 8 nucleotides line up with TRBD2. This CDR3 contains 16 residues. V was pared by 6 bases and J by 5 bases, with 16 bases of the junction left unmatched. Germline V gene data show CDR1 as SGHRS and CDR2 as YFSETQ.

The chain recombines TRBV2 with TRBJ2-5; D gene uncertain. Trimming shortened V by 8 bases and J by 4 bases, and 17 bases separated the two germline ends. The CDR3 totals 14 residues. CDR1 is SNHLY, CDR2 FYNNEI, per germline. CDR3 protein: CASQIGNRLETQYF. The CDR3, as DNA: TGTGCCAGCCAAATAGGTAACAGATTAGAGACCCAGTACTTC. Full variable domain (remainder filled in from reference TRBV2 and TRBJ2-5): EPEVTQTPSHQVTQMGQEVILRCVPISNHLYFYWYRQILGQKVEFLVSFYNNEISEKSEIFDDQFSVERPDGSNFTLKIRSTKLEDSAMYFCASQIGNRLETQYFGPGTRLLVL.

The chain employs TRBV5-1 and TRBJ2-2; 9 positions match TRBD2. V was clipped by 3 bases and J by 1 base; unmatched bases: 10. CDR1 and CDR2 (germline): SGHRS, YFSETQ. There are 18 residues in the CDR3. CDR3 bases: TGCGCCAGCAGCTCAACCCTTACTAGCGGGCGGAACACCGGGGAGCTGTTTTTT. Translated, it gives CASSSTLTSGRNTGELFF.

With respect to this clone: A junction end diverges from the germline sequence, so it may reflect a read error. The V and J genes are TRBV11-2 and TRBJ2-7, with 12 nucleotides matching TRBD2. Germline values: CDR1 SGHAT, CDR2 FQNNGV. CDR3 length: 14 residues. CDR3 DNA: TGTGCCAGCAGCTTAGAACGGACTAGCGGGATCCGACCCTTC. Its protein is CASSLERTSGIRPF.

The chain carries TRBV7-8 and TRBJ2-2; 8 nucleotides agree with TRBD1. Trimming took 2 bases from V and 4 from J; bases not matched to a gene: 9. The CDR3 spans 17 residues. Germline CDR1 is SGHVS and CDR2 is FQNEAQ. The CDR3 region is CASSLSPAGGLTGELFF. CDR3 nucleotide sequence: TGTGCCAGCAGCTTAAGTCCGGCAGGGGGCCTCACCGGGGAGCTGTTTTTT. The complete variable domain, with remaining parts taken from reference TRBV7-8 and TRBJ2-2, reads GAGVSQSPRYKVAKRGQDVALRCDPISGHVSLFWYQQALGQGPEFLTYFQNEAQLDKSGLPSDRFFAERPEGSVSTLKIQRTQQEDSAVYLCASSLSPAGGLTGELFFGEGSRLTVL.

This clone occurred once. V usage is TRBV6-1 and J usage is TRBJ1-5; TRBD1 is a possible D gene (6 bases). Trimming took off 0 bases at V and 9 bases at J, with 15 bases between the two ends. This CDR3 region has 15 residues. Germline CDR1 is MNHNS and CDR2 is SASEGT. Here the CDR3 reads CASSEAGGVRWPQHF. In DNA form, the CDR3 reads TGTGCCAGCAGTGAAGCAGGGGGGGTCCGTTGGCCCCAGCATTTT.

The V call is TRBV5-1, the J call TRBJ2-7; 12 bases match TRBD2. Trimming at V came to 3 bases and at J to 2 bases, leaving 3 bases not matched to a gene. In germline, CDR1 is SGHRS, CDR2 YFSETQ. CDR3 length equals 15 residues. The CDR3: CASSWRTSGTYEQYF. Here the CDR3 DNA reads TGCGCCAGCAGCTGGCGGACTAGCGGGACCTACGAGCAGTACTTC.

The chain couples TRBV7-9 to TRBJ2-2; D is unresolved. The CDR3 sequence is 11 residues long. V shed 5 bases and J shed 6 bases, with 4 bases lying between them. CDR1 and CDR2 (germline): SEHNR, FQNEAQ (reference sequence). For the CDR3, the DNA is TGTGCCAGCAGCACACCCGGGGAGCTGTTTTTT. Translating it yields CASSTPGELFF.

This clone was detected only once. The chain uses TRBV5-1 and TRBJ2-1; 9 bases match TRBD2. This CDR3 region has 14 residues. V trimming: 2 bases; J trimming: 10 bases; junction bases outside the gene matches: 7. Per the germline V gene, CDR1 is SGHRS and CDR2 is YFSETQ. As DNA, the CDR3 is TGCGCCAGCAGCTTTCGACTAGCGGAAGGAGAGCAGTTCTTC. This codes for CASSFRLAEGEQFF.

This rearrangement joins TRBV29-1 to TRBJ1-3, with 12 bases fitting TRBD1. The CDR3 runs to 17 residues. J was trimmed by 0 bases and V by 6 bases; bases with no gene match: 9. Germline assignment: CDR1 SQVTM and CDR2 ANQGSEA. CDR3 nucleotides: TGCAGCGTGGCCGGGACAGGGGGCTTTCACTCTGGAAACACCATATATTTT. Protein product: CSVAGTGGFHSGNTIYF.

The chain combines TRBV27 with TRBJ2-4; no clear D. CDR3 size: 14 residues. V lost 3 bases and J lost 1, with 7 bases in between. The germline gives CDR1 MNHEY, CDR2 SMNVEV (reference sequence). CDR3 in DNA: TGTGCCAGCAGTTTCTCCGTTGCCAAAAACATTCAGTACTTC. This sequence encodes CASSFSVAKNIQYF.

This chain joins TRBV6-1 and TRBJ2-3; the match to TRBD1 covers 7 bases. V gave up 2 bases and J gave up 0 bases; unmatched junction bases: 5. CDR1 is MNHNS, CDR2 SASEGT, per germline. The CDR3 runs to 16 residues. CDR3 sequence: CASSELGTVSTDTQYF. DNA of the CDR3: TGTGCCAGCAGTGAATTGGGGACAGTAAGCACAGATACGCAGTATTTT.

The V call is TRBV15, the J call TRBJ2-7, with D possibly TRBD2 on 5 matching bases. The CDR3 has 13 amino acids. The germline CDR1 and CDR2 sequences are LNHNV and YYDKDF (reference sequence). V lost 5 bases and J lost 7, with 15 bases in between. DNA of the CDR3: TGTGCCACCAGCTTAGGCCGGGGTAGGGAGCAGTACTTC. This translates into CATSLGRGREQYF.

The chain employs TRBV9 and TRBJ2-2; D is perhaps TRBD2 (6 bases). The CDR3 spans 15 residues. Germline V gene sequence: CDR1 SGDLS, CDR2 YYNGEE. V was trimmed by 3 bases and J by 2 bases, leaving 11 bases between them. In DNA, the CDR3 is TGTGCCAGCAGCGACGGGACTTTTAACACCGGGGAGCTGTTTTTT. Translating it yields CASSDGTFNTGELFF.

J is TRBJ2-1 and V is TRBV6-5; 11 positions agree with TRBD2. In germline, CDR1 is MNHEY, CDR2 SVGAGI. The CDR3 has 15 residues. The V and J ends lost 8 bases and 5 bases, in that order; junction bases with no gene match: 8. The CDR3 spells CASAPGLAVNNEQFF. CDR3 DNA: TGTGCCAGCGCGCCGGGACTAGCGGTTAACAATGAGCAGTTCTTC.

In this sample, this clone turned up a few times. CDR3 DNA: TGTGCCAGCAGTGACCCGGGGTACACTGAAGCTTTCTTT. It translates to CASSDPGYTEAFF. The J gene is TRBJ1-1, the V gene TRBV7-9; no reliable D call. The germline V gene has CDR1 SEHNR and CDR2 FQNEAQ (reference sequence). The CDR3 contains 13 residues. Trimming stripped 6 bases from V and 3 bases from J, with 11 bases between. Drawing the rest from reference TRBV7-9 and TRBJ1-1, the complete variable domain is DTGVSQNPRHKITKRGQNVTFRCDPISEHNRLYWYRQTLGQGPEFLTYFQNEAQLEKSRLLSDRFSAERPKGSFSTLEIQRTEQGDSAMYLCASSDPGYTEAFFGQGTRLTVV.

The chain recombines TRBV10-3 with TRBJ1-1; no clear D. Trimming left V 2 bases short and J 0 bases short, with 7 bases between. This CDR3 contains 14 residues. Looked up from germline, CDR1 is ENHRY and CDR2 is SYGVKD. The CDR3 region has the DNA TGTGCCATCAGTGAGGGCCCGATGAACACTGAAGCTTTCTTT. Protein product: CAISEGPMNTEAFF.

The J gene is TRBJ1-4, the V gene TRBV12-5; TRBD1 aligns across 8 bases. This CDR3 is built from 16 residues. The J segment lost 5 bases and the V segment lost 8 bases, leaving 13 bases of the junction unmatched. Germline CDR1 LGHNT, CDR2 FRNRAP. The CDR3 nucleotides read TGTGCTAGTCGGTTTGGCGGGACAGGCGAAAATGAAAAACTGTTTTTT. This sequence encodes CASRFGGTGENEKLFF. The full variable domain, completed using reference TRBV12-5 and TRBJ1-4, is DARVTQTPRHKVTEMGQEVTMRCQPILGHNTVFWYRQTMMQGLELLAYFRNRAPLDDSGMPKDRFSAEMPDATLATLKIQPSEPRDSAVYFCASRFGGTGENEKLFFGSGTQLSVL.

The J gene is TRBJ1-5, the V gene TRBV28; no definite D call. From germline, CDR1 is MDHEN and CDR2 SYDVKM. The CDR3 covers 13 residues. Trimming removed 4 bases at V and 7 bases at J, with 11 bases between. The CDR3 is CASSSRGEQPQHF. The DNA for the CDR3 is TGTGCCAGCAGTTCTAGAGGCGAACAGCCCCAGCATTTT. The full variable domain, in which reference TRBV28 and TRBJ1-5 provide the parts outside the CDR3, is DVKVTQSSRYLVKRTGEKVFLECVQDMDHENMFWYRQDPGLGLRLIYFSYDVKMKEKGDIPEGYSVSREKKERFSLILESASTNQTSMYLCASSSRGEQPQHFGDGTRLSIL.

V usage is TRBV7-9 and J usage is TRBJ1-4, with D perhaps matching TRBD1 (5 bases). Germline V lookup: CDR1 SEHNR, CDR2 FQNEAQ (reference sequence). The CDR3 is made up of 15 amino acids. Trimming took off 4 bases at V and 7 bases at J, with 16 bases between the two ends. The CDR3 here is CASSSPRGEGEKLFF. CDR3 DNA sequence: TGTGCCAGCAGCTCGCCTCGGGGGGAGGGTGAAAAACTGTTTTTT.

This clone has a single count. The chain links TRBV6-6 to TRBJ1-2, with a tentative D call TRBD1 (5 bases). The V gene's germline CDR1 is MNHNY and CDR2 SVGAGI (reference sequence). Trimming pared 7 bases from V and 5 bases from J, leaving 17 bases between. This CDR3 is built from 14 residues. CDR3 nucleotides: TGTGCCAGCACGCAGGAAGGAGGGGCTTATGGCTACACCTTC. Protein: CASTQEGGAYGYTF.